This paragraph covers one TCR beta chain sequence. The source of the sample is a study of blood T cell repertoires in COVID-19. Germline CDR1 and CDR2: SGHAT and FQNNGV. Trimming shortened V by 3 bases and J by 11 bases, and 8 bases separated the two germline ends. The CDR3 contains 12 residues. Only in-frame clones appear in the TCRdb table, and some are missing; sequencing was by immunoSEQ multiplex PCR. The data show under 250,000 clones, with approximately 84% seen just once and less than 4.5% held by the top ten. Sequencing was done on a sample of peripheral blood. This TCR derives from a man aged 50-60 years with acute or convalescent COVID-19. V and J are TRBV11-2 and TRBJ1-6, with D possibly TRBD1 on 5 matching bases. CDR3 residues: CASSLSGAPLHF. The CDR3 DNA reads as TGTGCCAGCAGCTTGTCGGGGGCACCCCTCCACTTT.